This T cell receptor beta chain was profiled in a study of cytomegalovirus exposure and HLA in healthy donors (dated by TCRdb to 2017 to 2019). Regarding the study in general: An earlier analysis of approximately 590 of the donors reported 250 to 350 Gb of sequence data and some 120 million unique TCR beta sequences from 150 million to 200 million T cells. Four or five DR-DQ haplotypes were handled as single units for association and clustering because linkage in the cohort was strong. A later genetic analysis took genome-wide SNP genotypes for about three fifths of the roughly 700 donors and used that subset as a discovery cohort. Typing coverage differed by locus: A, B, C, DRB1 and DQB1 were typed in about 620-640 donors, DQA1 in 500 to 550, DPA1 in some 570, and DPB1 in 400 to 490. A later analysis re-examined previously published TCR beta repertoires from 600 to 700 donors and added high-resolution HLA genotyping to investigate patterns of TCR occurrence. The study aimed to test whether cataloging public T cell receptors could reveal signatures of past pathogen exposure. Class I and class II HLA loci were covered by the typing at four-digit resolution. In the later analysis, no new phenotypic data were used to find candidate immune exposures; instead, reliance was placed on TCR beta sequences and their occurrence across donors. An early release covering 550 to 650 HLA-typed donors comprised about 300 gigabases of sequencing data and 65 million to 100 million unique TCR sequences. Across roughly 420 genotyped donors of the cohort, an average of about 240,000 unique TCR beta nucleotide sequences per donor were sequenced, and approximately 17% of those sequences were non-productive. All discovery cohort repertoires had been generated using a single sequencing platform. Donor age, sex, ethnicity and CMV serostatus were compiled together with the repertoire data. Using immunosequencing, the study profiled T cell repertoires from 640 or so subjects and related those repertoires to cytomegalovirus serostatus. Among the roughly 400 genotyped donors, under 90% belonged to the genetic ancestry cluster associated with self-reported Caucasian donors. An earlier analysis of around 580 of the donors used high-throughput TCR beta sequencing to judge whether each TCR beta V gene segment behaved as functional or pseudogenic. Besides the first cohort of 666 subjects, a separate validation cohort made up of roughly 130 different subjects was used. To predict cytomegalovirus infection status, the study combined high-throughput TCR immunosequencing, statistical association of individual TCRs with disease status, and machine learning.

Library creation used the immunoSEQ multiplex PCR assay. The multiplex PCR relied on a mix of 60 forward primers for TCR Vbeta segments and 13 reverse primers for TCR Jbeta segments. A multiplex PCR assay on genomic DNA amplified the CDR3 region of rearranged TCR beta genes. Amplified TCR beta libraries were sequenced as 87-base-pair reads on the Illumina HiSeq System. Per the original workflow: In a later analysis, tens of millions of unique TCR beta chains were counted across the roughly 610 repertoires, and roughly 11 million of these chains were shared by at least two donors. To remove PCR and sequencing errors, raw reads were error-corrected and collapsed into unique sequences using a nearest-neighbor algorithm that merged closely related sequences. V, D and J gene segments were assigned by aligning CDR3 sequences to IMGT reference sequences. For a sequence to be retained, at least a six-nucleotide match to both a V gene segment and a J gene segment was required. A rearrangement was called productive if the CDR3 had no stop codons and remained in frame with V and J, and every other rearrangement was called non-productive. CDR3 was defined by IMGT convention, running from the second conserved V-encoded cysteine to the conserved J-encoded phenylalanine. In an earlier analysis of 500 to 650 of the donors, sequences lacking an unambiguous match to a single V gene segment were excluded. An earlier analysis of just under 600 of the donors called V segments functional above 56.7% productive rearrangements and segregating when the between-donor standard deviation exceeded 5%. A statistical classification framework was developed to diagnose cytomegalovirus status using the catalog of TCR beta chain sequences. In a later analysis, TCR nucleotide sequences were compared against IMGT/GENE-DB human TR gene sequences so that V and J genes could be assigned. Using the TCRdist pipeline, a later analysis assigned CDR3 sequences along with most-parsimonious VDJ recombination scenarios. In a later analysis, each TCR beta chain was defined by its CDR3 amino acid sequence together with its V-gene family, and reads without a unique V-gene family were excluded. In a later analysis, around 650 highly shared, low-generation-probability nucleotide sequences were removed to address suspected cross-contamination and a sequencing artifact. In a later analysis, a clonal expansion index for each public chain was calculated from normalized within-repertoire ranks of inferred template counts. In a later analysis, generation probabilities were computed with a VDJ recombination model fitted to out-of-frame rearrangements, and the resulting probabilities were checked against IGoR. A later analysis scored TCR-TCR, TCR-HLA and TCR-CMV co-occurrence with hypergeometric tests, applying a repertoire-size bias correction to TCR pairs. A later analysis estimated false discovery rates by permuting HLA or CMV assignments 20 times. In a later analysis, co-occurring TCRs were grouped using DBSCAN, and TCRdist sequence similarity was added for clustering within HLA-allele-positive subsets. Co-occurrence clustering excluded repertoires with fewer than 30,000 or more than 120,000 public chains, plus five with anomalous nucleotide sharing. TCRdb carries this immuneACCESS record with in-frame sequences only. Its versions omit some clonotypes, under half of them owing to an unresolved V gene in the studies checked, with the rest unexplained. The V and J calls and clone size are taken from that table; D and trimming were inferred from the DNA. Within this sample are roughly 180,000 clones, with over 80% of them counted one time only. Approximately 1.5% of the sample lies in the top ten.

The cohort comprised several hundred healthy bone marrow donors. At the time of sampling, every cohort member was nominally healthy, though immune exposures that went unrecorded were likely present. The donor tested CMV seronegative and was one of the 352 seronegative cohort members. Each donor provided a peripheral blood sample, and peripheral blood mononuclear cells were used for TCR beta sequencing. The Qiagen DNeasy Blood Extraction Kit was used to extract genomic DNA from the blood cell samples. Clipping removes 6 bases from V and 0 bases from J, with 5 as the unmatched junction base count. Including the terminal cysteine and phenylalanine, the CDR3 comprises 15 residues. Just CDR3 DNA is preserved here, 45 bases in frame from base 1. CDR1 and CDR2 were assigned from the germline V gene as MDHEN and SYDVKM. Notes on this clone: What this receptor recognizes is not known. No per-base quality is available; no much larger clone lies one base away.

General findings and caveats noted by the study authors: A further reported finding was that TCR beta sequences accurately predicted the HLA-A and HLA-B alleles for most subjects in the first cohort. A later analysis associated about 17,000 TCR beta sequences with specific HLA alleles at a false discovery rate of 0.05. Three of the identified cytomegalovirus-associated TCR beta chains were confirmed in vitro to be specific for cytomegalovirus antigens. When HLA alleles, especially DR and DQ, strongly co-occurred, TCR associations were difficult to assign to individual alleles. This cohort had only TCR beta chains sequenced, and the lack of alpha or paired-chain data limited which features could be detected. In a later analysis, HLA-associated TCR beta chains showed more clonal expansion and lower generation probabilities than non-associated chains that were equally common. In both the original and validation cohorts, the classifier was reported to diagnose cytomegalovirus status with high specificity and sensitivity. Because counts were too low, roughly 18 rarely observed V segments, including chromosome 9 orphons, were left out of the earlier analysis of approximately 580 of the donors. Most TCR sequences were seen in very few donors, while some public TCRs were found in many individuals. CMV serostatus was the only immune exposure information available for the cohort. The authors suggested that the approach could potentially be generalized to other disease states and immunological phenotypes. Roughly uniform sequencing depth across donors was assumed in presence/absence analyses, although this assumption may not hold. Broadly in line with IMGT annotations, most TCR beta V segments showed up in productive rearrangements about 87% or about 30% of the time in an earlier analysis of a few hundred of the donors. Correlated functional status among segregating V segments might reflect linkage disequilibrium, but an unknown experimental factor could not be ruled out. Compared with the 666-donor mean, donors in an Asian-associated ancestry cluster had fewer N-insertions in productive TCRs, according to a later genetic analysis. Because HLA typing was unavailable for some donors at each locus, only the typed subset was used in association tests. V-gene and J-gene trimming of TCR beta chains was associated with a missense DCLRE1C variant in a later genetic analysis, and the association was replicated in an independent cohort. A later analysis reported that several top co-occurrence clusters appeared linked to parvovirus B19, influenza, CMV and Epstein-Barr virus. In a later analysis, TCR association rates were found to vary across HLA loci, with the most associated TCRs seen for DRB1 alleles and the fewest for HLA-C alleles. According to a later analysis, most CMV-associated TCR beta chains appeared to be HLA-restricted, and the HLA associations seemed to be driven largely by CMV exposure. The 87-base-pair reads could not distinguish some IMGT-functional V segments, including TRBV6-2 and TRBV6-3, so those segments were excluded. The study gave a list of under 200 TCR beta chains associated with cytomegalovirus. A cluster of highly shared sequence variants was judged likely to be a technical artifact of the sequencing pipeline.

The material sequenced was PBMCs. This sequence originates from a man aged 40-49 years in good health and CMV-seronegative. The chain is made from TRBV28 and TRBJ1-5, with 7 bases aligning to TRBD1. The DNA reads TGTGCCAGCAGCTTGGGACAGTATAGCAATCAGCCCCAGCATTTT. It specifies CASSLGQYSNQPQHF.